The clone carrying this T cell receptor beta chain was observed a handful of times. The antigen is not known. Germline V gene lookup returns CDR1 SQVTM and CDR2 ANQGSEA. The ends were cut back, 2 bases at V and 5 bases at J, with 16 bases in the middle. The CDR3 runs 15 residues. MiXCR was run by TCRdb on the 5' RACE reads, yielding one entry per CDR3 protein. The data contain roughly 230,000 distinct CDR3 sequences, approximately 8.3% of them singletons. The data were obtained in a study of identical twins. Donors were all healthy Caucasians. Overall study results and limits: The study reached conclusions through statistical analysis that was cross-sectional, not following the same donors. Some out-of-frame alpha sequences were shared by twins, and these showed excess low generation probability.

The data also belong to a second study, concerning yellow fever vaccine responses in identical twins.

The sequenced sample was CD8+ T cells sorted from blood. This TCR derives from a woman younger than 35 in good health. The rearrangement joins TRBV29-1 to TRBJ2-1, with D perhaps matching TRBD2 (5 bases). The CDR3 sequence is CSVETWELSHNEQFF. CDR3 bases: TGCAGCGTTGAAACGTGGGAGTTATCGCACAATGAGCAGTTCTTC.